This T cell receptor beta chain is drawn from a study of cytomegalovirus exposure and HLA in healthy donors. General study points: Prior analysis indicated that the majority of TCR beta V segments exhibited productivity approximately 90% or approximately 30% of the time. The presence/absence work took it that sequencing depth was about the same across donors. One cluster of highly shared sequence variants probably arose as a sequencing artifact.

V was shortened by 5 bases and J by 0 bases, with 14 bases between the two germline ends. The germline V gene encodes CDR1 SGHTA and CDR2 FQGNSA. The CDR3 totals 15 residues. Primers included in the PCR were 60 Vbeta and 13 Jbeta primers. Using immunoSEQ multiplex PCR, the repertoire was profiled, and TCRdb retains in-frame clones only, with some absent. The sample has roughly 120,000 clones, approximately 80% seen once. A note on this clone: Its antigen is currently unknown.

Sequenced material: PBMCs. This sequence was found in a young man in good health and CMV-seropositive. This sequence joins TRBV7-2 and TRBJ2-7, with D possibly matching TRBD2 (6 bases). The CDR3 DNA follows: TGTGCCAGCAGCCTCGTAGCGGTAAGCTCCTACGAGCAGTACTTC. As protein: CASSLVAVSSYEQYF. The entire variable domain, with the rest obtained from reference TRBV7-2 and TRBJ2-7, is as follows: GAGVSQSPSNKVTEKGKDVELRCDPISGHTALYWYRQSLGQGLEFLIYFQGNSAPDKSGLPSDRFSAERTGGSVSTLTIQRTQQEDSAVYLCASSLVAVSSYEQYFGPGTRLTVT.